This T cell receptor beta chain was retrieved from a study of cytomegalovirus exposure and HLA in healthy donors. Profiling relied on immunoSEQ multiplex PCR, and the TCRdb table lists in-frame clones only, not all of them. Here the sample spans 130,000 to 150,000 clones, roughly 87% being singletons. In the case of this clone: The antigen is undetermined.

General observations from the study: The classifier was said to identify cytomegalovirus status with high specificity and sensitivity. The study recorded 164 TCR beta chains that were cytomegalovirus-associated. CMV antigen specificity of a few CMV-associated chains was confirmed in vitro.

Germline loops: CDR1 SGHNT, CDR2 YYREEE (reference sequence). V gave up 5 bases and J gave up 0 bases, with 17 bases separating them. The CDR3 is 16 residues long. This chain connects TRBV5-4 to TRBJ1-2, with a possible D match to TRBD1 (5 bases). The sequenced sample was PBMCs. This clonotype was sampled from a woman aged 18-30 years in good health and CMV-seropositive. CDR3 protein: CASRHSGLLANYGYTF. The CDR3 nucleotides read TGTGCCAGCAGACATTCGGGACTGTTAGCTAACTATGGCTACACCTTC.